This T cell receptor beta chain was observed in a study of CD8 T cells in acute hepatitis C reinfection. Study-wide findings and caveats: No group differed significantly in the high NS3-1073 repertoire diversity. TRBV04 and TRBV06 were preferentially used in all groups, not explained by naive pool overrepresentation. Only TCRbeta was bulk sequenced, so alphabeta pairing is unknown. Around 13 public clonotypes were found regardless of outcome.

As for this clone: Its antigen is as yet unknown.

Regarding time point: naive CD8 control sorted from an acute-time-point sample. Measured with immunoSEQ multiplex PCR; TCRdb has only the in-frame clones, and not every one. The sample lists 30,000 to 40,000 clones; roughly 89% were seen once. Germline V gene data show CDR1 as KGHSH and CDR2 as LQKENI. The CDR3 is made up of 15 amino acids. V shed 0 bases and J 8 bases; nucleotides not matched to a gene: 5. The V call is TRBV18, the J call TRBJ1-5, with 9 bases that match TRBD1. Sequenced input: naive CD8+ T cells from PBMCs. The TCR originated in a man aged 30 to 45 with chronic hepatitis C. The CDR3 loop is CASSPPTGGMKPQHF. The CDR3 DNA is TGTGCCAGCTCACCACCGACAGGGGGTATGAAGCCCCAGCATTTT.